One sample yielded the 17 T cell receptor beta chains listed below, sequenced in a study of blood T cell repertoires in COVID-19. Some clones are missing from TCRdb's copy, which holds only in-frame ones; the method was immunoSEQ multiplex PCR. This table has roughly 380,000 clones, approximately 81% appearing once. Sequencing was done on a sample of peripheral blood. These receptors originate from a woman aged 18-35 years with acute or convalescent COVID-19.

The rearrangement uses TRBV2 and TRBJ2-5; 8 bases line up with TRBD2. The CDR3 runs to 15 residues. Germline V gene sequence: CDR1 SNHLY, CDR2 FYNNEI. Trimming took 3 bases from V and 5 from J; bases not matched to a gene: 8. The CDR3 reads CASSDPAGVYETQYF. The CDR3 DNA is TGTGCCAGCAGTGATCCAGCGGGGGTCTACGAGACCCAGTACTTC.

The gene calls are TRBV9 and TRBJ2-3, with TRBD1 as a possible D gene (5 bases). Trimming took 0 bases from V and 9 from J, leaving 14 bases between them. Germline V gene lookup returns CDR1 SGDLS and CDR2 YYNGEE. The CDR3 runs 14 residues. The CDR3 nucleotides read TGTGCCAGCAGCGTAGGCCAGCAAGGGGTCACGCAGTATTTT. The encoded protein is CASSVGQQGVTQYF.

V usage is TRBV2 and J usage is TRBJ1-1, with D possibly being TRBD1 (5 bases). Per germline, CDR1 SNHLY and CDR2 FYNNEI. The V and J ends lost 2 bases and 6 bases respectively, with 13 bases between them. This CDR3 is 14 amino acids long. As DNA, the CDR3 is TGTGCCAGCAGTGAAAACAGGATTCTCTCTGAAGCTTTCTTT. It translates to CASSENRILSEAFF. Supplemented by reference TRBV2 and TRBJ1-1, the full variable domain reads EPEVTQTPSHQVTQMGQEVILRCVPISNHLYFYWYRQILGQKVEFLVSFYNNEISEKSEIFDDQFSVERPDGSNFTLKIRSTKLEDSAMYFCASSENRILSEAFFGQGTRLTVV.

The chain uses TRBV4-2 and TRBJ1-2; no firm D call. The germline V gene has CDR1 LGHNA and CDR2 YNFKEQ. V lost 0 bases and J lost 8, with 7 bases in between. The CDR3 is 12 residues long. The CDR3 bases are TGTGCCAGCAGCCAAGAAAGGAGAGGCTACACCTTC. It yields the protein CASSQERRGYTF.

The chain recombines TRBV6-6 with TRBJ2-7, with 9 bases lining up with TRBD1. CDR3 length: 13 amino acids. V shed 5 bases, J shed 7 bases, and the junction held 6 bases outside the gene matches. Germline lookup yields CDR1 MNHNY and CDR2 SVGAGI (reference sequence). The CDR3 loop reads CASSQTGGMEQYF. DNA for the CDR3: TGTGCCAGCAGTCAGACAGGGGGGATGGAGCAGTACTTC.

The chain recombines TRBV19 with TRBJ1-4; 8 nucleotides align to TRBD1. V gave up 9 bases and J gave up 10 bases; unmatched junction bases: 13. Germline V gene data show CDR1 as LNHDA and CDR2 as SQIVND (reference sequence). The CDR3 is 14 residues long. The CDR3, as DNA: TGTGCCAGCAAACCGACAGGGGTTTTTGGAAAACTGTTTTTT. It is translated as CASKPTGVFGKLFF.

This chain connects TRBV5-1 to TRBJ2-3; D gene unclear. CDR1 and CDR2 from the germline V gene are SGHRS and YFSETQ. The V gene lost 3 bases and the J gene lost 6 bases, with 11 bases spanning the gap. The CDR3 is 13 amino acids. CDR3 residues: CASSSDGEDTQYF. Here the CDR3 DNA reads TGCGCCAGCAGCTCTGATGGAGAGGATACGCAGTATTTT.

Notes on this clone: This same CDR3 is encoded by further DNA sequences in the sample. V is TRBV7-9 and J is TRBJ2-3; D is perhaps TRBD1 (6 bases). CDR1 is SEHNR and CDR2 is FQNEAQ in the germline V gene (reference sequence). This CDR3 has 14 residues. Between the trimmed V and J ends, which lost 1 base and 5 bases, there was a span of 10 bases. CDR3 DNA sequence: TGTGCCAGCAGCTTAGTCCAGGGGCAAGATACGCAGTATTTT. It codes for CASSLVQGQDTQYF.

The chain combines TRBV6-6 with TRBJ1-1; D is unresolved. The CDR3 contains 12 residues. V lost 6 bases, J lost 4 bases, and 9 bases lay in between. The germline gives CDR1 MNHNY, CDR2 SVGAGI (reference sequence). In nucleotides, the CDR3 is TGTGCCAGCAGACCCGAGGGCACTGAAGCTTTCTTT. Its translation is CASRPEGTEAFF.

This clone was seen at least ten times. The V call is TRBV6-5, the J call TRBJ2-7, with D tentatively TRBD2 (7 bases). Germline V gene lookup returns CDR1 MNHEY and CDR2 SVGAGI. The CDR3 extends over 16 amino acids. The germline V and J ends were trimmed by 3 bases and 0 bases, with 15 bases remaining between them. CDR3 in amino acids: CASSYTLADSSYEQYF. CDR3 coding DNA: TGTGCCAGCAGTTATACTCTAGCGGACAGCTCCTACGAGCAGTACTTC.

The table lists this clone with a few counts. V is TRBV10-3 and J is TRBJ1-1, with 9 bases that match TRBD1. The length of the CDR3 is 14 residues. The J segment lost 5 bases and the V segment lost 6 bases, leaving 7 bases of the junction unmatched. Germline loops: CDR1 ENHRY, CDR2 SYGVKD. This CDR3 reads CAIRGDRAWTEAFF. CDR3 bases: TGTGCCATCAGGGGGGACAGGGCTTGGACTGAAGCTTTCTTT.

This rearrangement joins TRBV5-1 to TRBJ2-5; 10 bases match TRBD2. Per germline, CDR1 SGHRS and CDR2 YFSETQ. J was trimmed by 3 bases and V by 4 bases; bases with no gene match: 15. This CDR3 contains 18 residues. The CDR3 DNA is TGCGCCAGCAGCCTAAGACAGAGGACTAGCGGAATAGAAGAGACCCAGTACTTC. Translated, it gives CASSLRQRTSGIEETQYF. The whole variable domain, filled in from reference TRBV5-1 and TRBJ2-5, reads KAGVTQTPRYLIKTRGQQVTLSCSPISGHRSVSWYQQTPGQGLQFLFEYFSETQRNKGNFPGRFSGRQFSNSRSEMNVSTLELGDSALYLCASSLRQRTSGIEETQYFGPGTRLLVL.

CDR3 in DNA: TGTGCCAGTAGTATAGTAACAGGGGGCTTGTTTTTT. This sequence encodes CASSIVTGGLFF. The chain couples TRBV19 to TRBJ1-4; the match to TRBD1 covers 9 bases. CDR3 size: 12 residues. The germline CDR1 and CDR2 sequences are LNHDA and SQIVND (reference sequence). The V segment lost 1 base and the J segment 15 bases; nucleotides outside the gene matches: 3.

The chain is built from TRBV19 and TRBJ1-6; D not resolved. Germline-derived CDR1 and CDR2 are LNHDA and SQIVND (reference sequence). The CDR3 has 15 amino acids. V dropped 3 bases and J dropped 0 bases, with 6 bases sitting between them. CDR3 sequence reads: CASSMRHSYNSPLHF. The CDR3 DNA reads as TGTGCCAGTAGTATGCGCCACTCCTATAATTCACCCCTCCACTTT.

The chain employs TRBV6-1 and TRBJ1-5, with TRBD1 as a possible D gene (5 bases). The CDR3 has 16 amino acids. Looked up from germline, CDR1 is MNHNS and CDR2 is SASEGT. The V end lost 3 bases, the J end lost 0 bases, and 12 bases lay between the germline ends. The CDR3, as DNA: TGTGCCAGCAGTGAGCTACAGGAGTATAGCAATCAGCCCCAGCATTTT. Translated, it gives CASSELQEYSNQPQHF.

This clone was counted a single time. The CDR3 DNA sequence: TGTGCCAGCAGCCCCTCGGAGGATAATTCACCCCTCCACTTT. It yields the protein CASSPSEDNSPLHF. This chain links TRBV7-2 with TRBJ1-6, with no clear D. Looked up from germline, CDR1 is SGHTA and CDR2 is FQGNSA. V lost 5 bases and J 5 bases, leaving 10 bases between the germline ends. CDR3 size: 14 residues.

This chain connects TRBV3-1 (or the pseudogene TRBV3-2) to TRBJ2-1, with a weak D call TRBD2 (6 bases). Germline assignment: CDR1 LGHDT and CDR2 YNNKEL (reference sequence). Between the trimmed V and J ends, which lost 5 bases and 6 bases, there was a span of 17 bases. This CDR3 is 15 amino acids long. Here the CDR3 reads CASSSETSSPNEQFF. The CDR3 region has the DNA TGTGCCAGCAGCTCTGAGACTAGTTCTCCCAATGAGCAGTTCTTC.